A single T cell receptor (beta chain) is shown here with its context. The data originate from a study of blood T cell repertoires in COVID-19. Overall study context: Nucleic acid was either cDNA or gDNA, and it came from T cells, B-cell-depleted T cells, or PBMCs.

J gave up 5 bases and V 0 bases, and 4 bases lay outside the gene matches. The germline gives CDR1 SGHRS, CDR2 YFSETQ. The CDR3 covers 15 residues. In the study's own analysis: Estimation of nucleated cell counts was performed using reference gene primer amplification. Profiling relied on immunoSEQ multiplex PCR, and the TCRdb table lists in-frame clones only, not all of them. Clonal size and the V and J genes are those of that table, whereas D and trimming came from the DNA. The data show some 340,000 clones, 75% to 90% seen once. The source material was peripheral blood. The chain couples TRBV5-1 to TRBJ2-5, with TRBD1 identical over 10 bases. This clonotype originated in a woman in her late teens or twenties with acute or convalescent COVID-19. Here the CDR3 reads CASSLVGTGDETQYF. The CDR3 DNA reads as TGCGCCAGCAGCTTGGTGGGGACAGGGGATGAGACCCAGTACTTC.